What follows are 9 T cell receptor beta chains derived from one specimen sequenced in a study of human T cells and chemical hapten exposure. TCRdb re-called the RACE reads with MiXCR, one entry per CDR3 protein. The sample holds fewer than 95,000 distinct CDR3 sequences, roughly 9.6% seen once. As to time point: patch test 2, 6 weeks after DPC sensitization. Treatment indicated: therapeutic diphenylcyclopropenone sensitization with weekly scalp DPC. The sequencing here drew on whole blood, taken in connection with sensitization to the hapten diphenylcyclopropenone (DPC). The receptors stem from a man aged 40-50 years with alopecia areata. Some clones in this sample may be carry-over from other donors' samples.

This clonotype was picked up a small number of times. The V gene is TRBV28, the J gene TRBJ2-7; unclear D gene. V was pared by 6 bases and J by 2 bases, with 17 bases between. The CDR3 runs to 15 residues. Germline V gene sequence: CDR1 MDHEN, CDR2 SYDVKM. The CDR3 nucleotides read TGTGCCAGCAGCCCCGAGAGTCAGTTAGCCTACGAGCAGTACTTC. The encoded protein is CASSPESQLAYEQYF.

A few counts support this clonotype. V and J are TRBV7-8 and TRBJ1-1; D not certain. Germline CDR1 reads SGHVS; CDR2 reads FQNEAQ. This CDR3 is built from 15 residues. V lost 0 bases to trimming and J lost 7 bases, with 15 bases between them. The CDR3 DNA reads TGTGCCAGCAGCTTAGCCCTGGGCAGAGGGAGTGAAGCTTTCTTT. The encoded protein is CASSLALGRGSEAFF.

This clonotype was observed at least ten times. The rearrangement uses TRBV4-1 and TRBJ1-2, with D hard to call. V lost 0 bases to trimming and J lost 0 bases, with 8 bases between them. The germline V gene encodes CDR1 MGHRA and CDR2 YSYEKL. The CDR3 contains 15 residues. This CDR3 reads CASSQETGANYGYTF. The CDR3 bases are TGCGCCAGCAGCCAAGAAACCGGCGCTAACTATGGCTACACCTTC.

Only a few counts were recorded for this clonotype. The J gene is TRBJ1-1, the V gene TRBV4-3; no definite D call. Trimming stripped 0 bases from V and 1 base from J, with 18 bases between. The V gene's germline CDR1 is LGHNA and CDR2 YSLEER. The CDR3 contains 18 residues. CDR3 bases: TGCGCCAGCAGCCAAGATCTCTTGATCTCACACCCGAACACTGAAGCTTTCTTT. Translation gives CASSQDLLISHPNTEAFF.

The chain links TRBV29-1 to TRBJ1-3; D is unclear. Trimming cost V 7 bases and J 0 bases, with 13 bases left between them. Germline V lookup: CDR1 SQVTM, CDR2 ANQGSEA. The CDR3 loop spans 14 amino acids. In nucleotides, the CDR3 is TGCAGCGCTGAGGACCCTAACTCTGGAAACACCATATATTTT. This gives the protein CSAEDPNSGNTIYF.

This chain uses TRBV9 with TRBJ1-3; D is unclear. Trimming stripped 2 bases from V and 0 bases from J, with 6 bases between. Germline CDR1 SGDLS, CDR2 YYNGEE. CDR3 size: 14 residues. The CDR3 is CASSVTDSGNTIYF. In nucleotides, the CDR3 is TGTGCCAGCAGCGTGACGGACTCTGGAAACACCATATATTTT.

This clonotype occurred a few times. V and J are TRBV7-9 and TRBJ2-1, with TRBD2 matching over 8 bases. With V trimmed by 4 bases and J by 7 bases, 9 bases remained unmatched. This CDR3 region has 15 residues. CDR1 is SEHNR, CDR2 FQNEAQ, per germline (reference sequence). The CDR3 is CASSSIAGGRNEQFF. CDR3 bases: TGTGCCAGCAGCTCCATCGCGGGAGGACGGAATGAGCAGTTCTTC.

This clonotype showed up many times. V usage is TRBV6-5 and J usage is TRBJ1-1; D is possibly TRBD1 (5 bases). The CDR3 contains 16 residues. From germline, CDR1 is MNHEY and CDR2 SVGAGI. Trimming stripped 2 bases from V and 0 bases from J, with 13 bases between. The CDR3 DNA is TGTGCCAGCAGTTACGCGGGACCAAGGTTGAACACTGAAGCTTTCTTT. This encodes CASSYAGPRLNTEAFF.

This clonotype was detected ten times or more. V and J are TRBV20-1 and TRBJ2-5; D is undetermined. The V gene's germline CDR1 is DFQATT and CDR2 SNEGSKA (reference sequence). V dropped 2 bases and J dropped 5 bases, with 6 bases sitting between them. This CDR3 has 11 residues. CDR3 sequence: CSARSGETQYF. Here the CDR3 DNA reads TGCAGTGCTAGATCCGGGGAGACCCAGTACTTC.